Listed here are 13 T cell receptor beta chains from one sample, sequenced in a study of T cells in Graves' hyperthyroidism and ophthalmopathy. Researchers amplified the TCR beta CDR3 regions from RNA transcripts. The study used the HTBI primer set for a first-round RT-PCR of the TCR CDR3. TCRdb passed the multiplex PCR reads through MiXCR, listing each CDR3 protein once. Of about 400,000 distinct CDR3 sequences detected, more than 13% appear once; the ten largest clones hold around a third. What was sequenced was blood. The origin of the receptors is a woman aged 25 to 45 with Graves' hyperthyroidism.

At least ten counts were recorded for this clonotype. This chain connects TRBV10-1 to TRBJ2-3; 9 nucleotides match TRBD2. This CDR3 spans 15 amino acids. Germline CDR1 reads WNHNN; CDR2 reads SYGVQD (reference sequence). V gave up 2 bases and J gave up 2 bases; unmatched junction bases: 2. This CDR3 is CASSEASGVTDTQYF. The CDR3 DNA follows: TGCGCCAGCAGTGAGGCTAGCGGGGTCACAGATACGCAGTATTTT.

This clonotype was recorded a few times. The V and J genes are TRBV7-2 and TRBJ2-1; 13 positions agree with TRBD2. The CDR3 runs 15 residues. V lost 5 bases to trimming and J lost 9 bases; unmatched junction nucleotides: 7. CDR1 is SGHTA and CDR2 is FQGNSA in the germline V gene. The CDR3 nucleotides are TGTGCCAGCAGCACTAGCGGGAGGGCAGGTGCTGAGCAGTTCTTC. This codes for CASSTSGRAGAEQFF. The whole variable domain, remainder taken from reference TRBV7-2 and TRBJ2-1, is GAGVSQSPSNKVTEKGKDVELRCDPISGHTALYWYRQSLGQGLEFLIYFQGNSAPDKSGLPSDRFSAERTGGSVSTLTIQRTQQEDSAVYLCASSTSGRAGAEQFFGPGTRLTVL.

This clonotype was seen at least ten times. The chain carries TRBV11-3 and TRBJ2-7; 11 nucleotides agree with TRBD1. Looked up from germline, CDR1 is SGHNT and CDR2 is YENEEA. Unmatched junction bases numbered 4, after V lost 2 bases and J lost 4 bases. This CDR3 spans 15 amino acids. The CDR3: CASSLRRDRGYEQYF. In DNA, the CDR3 is TGTGCCAGCAGCTTAAGGCGGGACAGGGGGTACGAGCAGTACTTC.

The chain carries TRBV2 and TRBJ2-1, with D perhaps TRBD2 (5 bases). The CDR3 consists of 12 residues. Trimming pared 10 bases from V and 8 bases from J, leaving 15 bases between. Per the germline V gene, CDR1 is SNHLY and CDR2 is FYNNEI. The DNA of the CDR3 is TGTGCCACCTCTTCGGGGTTAGATGAGCAGTTCTTC. It encodes CATSSGLDEQFF.

This clonotype was seen a handful of times. V usage is TRBV6-1 and J usage is TRBJ1-4; a possible D gene is TRBD1 (6 bases). Germline CDR1 MNHNS, CDR2 SASEGT. Between the trimmed V and J ends, which lost 5 bases and 1 base, there was a span of 8 bases. This CDR3 is 14 amino acids long. The CDR3 loop is CASSRTVTNEKLFF. CDR3 coding DNA: TGTGCCAGCAGTCGGACAGTAACTAATGAAAAACTGTTTTTT.

This clonotype turned up a few times. The rearrangement joins TRBV5-5 to TRBJ2-7, with 8 bases aligning to TRBD2. J lost 3 bases, V lost 2 bases, and 4 bases had no gene match. Germline-derived CDR1 and CDR2 are SGHKS and YYEKEE (reference sequence). CDR3 length equals 14 residues. The CDR3 region has the DNA TGTGCCAGCAGCTTAACTAGCGGTTACTACGAGCAGTACTTC. It yields the protein CASSLTSGYYEQYF.

This clonotype showed up many times. This chain links TRBV6-5 with TRBJ1-6; D may be TRBD1 (6 bases). From germline, CDR1 is MNHEY and CDR2 SVGAGI. The CDR3 sequence is 16 residues long. Trimming took 2 bases from V and 5 from J, leaving 13 bases between them. CDR3 sequence: CASSYKGEGNNSPLHF. The CDR3 region has the DNA TGTGCCAGCAGTTACAAGGGGGAAGGAAATAATTCACCCCTCCACTTT.

The chain links TRBV9 to TRBJ2-5; TRBD2 matches 9 bases. The germline gives CDR1 SGDLS, CDR2 YYNGEE. The V and J ends lost 0 bases and 2 bases, in that order; junction bases with no gene match: 2. The CDR3 spans 15 residues. The chain's CDR3 is CASSVAAGGQETQYF. Here the CDR3 DNA reads TGTGCCAGCAGCGTAGCGGCGGGAGGGCAAGAGACCCAGTACTTC. Drawing the rest from reference TRBV9 and TRBJ2-5, the complete variable domain is DSGVTQTPKHLITATGQRVTLRCSPRSGDLSVYWYQQSLDQGLQFLIQYYNGEERAKGNILERFSAQQFPDLHSELNLSSLELGDSALYFCASSVAAGGQETQYFGPGTRLLVL.

This clonotype was seen at least ten times. The gene calls are TRBV7-9 and TRBJ2-1; a possible D gene is TRBD1 (5 bases). Trimming shortened V by 10 bases and J by 9 bases, and 13 bases separated the two germline ends. Germline lookup yields CDR1 SEHNR and CDR2 FQNEAQ (reference sequence). The CDR3 runs 11 residues. The CDR3 coding sequence is TGTGCCACGGCCAGGGTGGGTGAGCAGTTCTTC. The encoded protein is CATARVGEQFF.

This clonotype was counted only a few times. The chain links TRBV28 to TRBJ1-5; perhaps TRBD1 as D (6 bases). Trimming took 6 bases from V and 3 from J, leaving 18 bases between them. This CDR3 region has 16 residues. In germline, CDR1 is MDHEN, CDR2 SYDVKM. CDR3: CASSPRPRGPNQPQHF. The CDR3 DNA reads TGTGCCAGCAGCCCTAGACCCAGGGGTCCCAATCAGCCCCAGCATTTT.

This clonotype was detected many times. The chain recombines TRBV28 with TRBJ2-7; D possibly corresponds to TRBD1 (6 bases). Germline V gives CDR1 MDHEN, CDR2 SYDVKM. The CDR3 length is 12 residues. V lost 2 bases and J lost 4, with 6 bases in between. DNA for the CDR3: TGTGCCAGCAGTTTACAGGGGTACGAGCAGTACTTC. Its protein product is CASSLQGYEQYF.

This clonotype has ten or more counts. This chain connects TRBV7-2 to TRBJ2-2; D not resolved. This CDR3 contains 15 residues. The germline V gene encodes CDR1 SGHTA and CDR2 FQGNSA. The V end was cut by 5 bases, the J end by 1 base, with 11 bases between. CDR3 nucleotides: TGTGCCAGCAGCCCCAGTTATCAGAACACCGGGGAGCTGTTTTTT. This sequence encodes CASSPSYQNTGELFF.

The V gene is TRBV27, the J gene TRBJ2-1; D is undetermined. V was trimmed by 6 bases and J by 12 bases, leaving 18 bases between them. Germline V lookup: CDR1 MNHEY, CDR2 SMNVEV (reference sequence). This CDR3 is built from 13 residues. This CDR3 is CASSLIPARGQFF. The CDR3 bases are TGTGCCAGCAGCCTCATACCCGCGCGTGGGCAGTTCTTC.